This TCR beta chain originates from a study of OX40 agonist ivuxolimab in advanced cancers. Across the whole study: Partial responses occurred in three patients (one hepatocellular carcinoma, two cutaneous melanoma).

Data came from immunoSEQ multiplex PCR; TCRdb stores just in-frame clones and leaves some out. The profile covers 20,000 or so clones, with roughly 80% appearing a single time and roughly 24% taken by the ten largest. The germline V gene encodes CDR1 SEHNR and CDR2 FQNEAQ (reference sequence). Trimming removed 4 bases from V and 4 bases from J; junction bases left unmatched: 6. This CDR3 is built from 16 residues. This material consisted of CD4+ or CD8+ T cells sorted from blood, taken in a trial of the OX40 agonist ivuxolimab. This sequence joins TRBV7-9 and TRBJ2-7; TRBD2 matches 14 bases. The clonotype comes from an adult with an advanced solid tumor such as melanoma, head and neck, liver or kidney cancer. The CDR3 is CASSSLGTSGSYEQYF. For the CDR3, the DNA is TGTGCCAGCAGCTCCCTCGGGACTAGCGGGAGTTACGAGCAGTACTTC.